This paragraph covers one TCR beta chain sequence. Its matching antigen is unknown. PCR employed 60 Vbeta and 13 Jbeta primers. The repertoire was sequenced with immunoSEQ multiplex PCR; TCRdb's copy has only in-frame clones and lacks some. Among approximately 160,000 clones listed, about 70% were seen once. The data were obtained in a study of cytomegalovirus exposure and HLA in healthy donors. Whole-study results and caveats: Some segments of the V type, notably TRBV6-2 and TRBV6-3, were excluded as indistinguishable. An observed cluster of highly shared sequence variants was recorded as a likely sequencing artifact. Previously analyzed data showed that most TCR beta V segments were productive at a frequency of about 87% or about 30%.

CDR1 and CDR2 (germline): MDHEN, SYDVKM. CDR3 length: 13 residues. V lost 5 bases to trimming and J lost 0 bases, with 8 bases between them. The TCR originated in a woman aged 40-49 years in good health and CMV-seropositive. The sequenced sample was PBMCs. This chain joins TRBV28 and TRBJ2-7; maybe TRBD2 (5 bases). CDR3 DNA sequence: TGTGCCAGCAGTCCCGGGGACTCCTACGAGCAGTACTTC. It translates to CASSPGDSYEQYF.